This TCR beta chain was recovered during a study of T cells after yellow fever vaccination. Study findings and constraints: The CD4 compartment and the CD8 compartment contained a small share of clonotypes in common. Post-booster repertoires contained most primary-vaccination clones again (approximately 97% CD4, over 70% CD8).

This clonotype has ten or more counts. Its target is not known. TCRdb ran MiXCR on the 5' RACE reads and lists one entry per CDR3 protein. The repertoire consists of roughly 350,000 distinct CDR3 sequences, with over 4% occurring once and the leading ten covering 20% to 25%. Deletions cut 6 bases from V and 1 base from J, with 9 bases between. The CDR3 is made up of 13 amino acids. Germline lookup yields CDR1 MNHNY and CDR2 SVGAGI (reference sequence). The sample was PBMCs, taken 5 days after the yellow fever booster vaccination. The V gene is TRBV6-6, the J gene TRBJ1-1; no reliable D call. The origin of this receptor is a man younger than 30 who received the YFV17D yellow fever vaccine. The CDR3 DNA reads TGTGCCAGCAGAGGTACAGAGAACACTGAAGCTTTCTTT. This codes for CASRGTENTEAFF.